One and the same sample provided the 21 T cell receptor beta chains below, sequenced in a study of blood T cells in healthy people across ages. A second PCR of roughly 7 to 11 cycles used a sample-barcoded 5' primer and a J-beta primer mix. MiXCR, applied by TCRdb to the 5' RACE reads, yields one record per CDR3 protein. Of some 1.5 million distinct CDR3 sequences detected, roughly 27% appear once; the ten largest clones hold around 7.7%. Sequenced input: blood. All receptors derive from a woman aged 25 to 45 in good health.

The chain is built from TRBV28 and TRBJ2-7; D might be TRBD1 (5 bases). Trimming cost V 6 bases and J 6 bases, with 21 bases left between them. Germline lookup yields CDR1 MDHEN and CDR2 SYDVKM. The CDR3 spans 15 residues. As DNA, the CDR3 is TGTGCCAGCAGCCCCTCAGGCAGGGTTACCTGCGAGCAGTACTTC. Protein product: CASSPSGRVTCEQYF.

Comment on this clonotype: The junction does not match germline at one end; this may be a read error. The V gene is TRBV5-1, the J gene TRBJ2-7; 10 nucleotides line up with TRBD2. Near its end, the DNA agrees better with TRBJ2-5, so the J call may be wrong. The germline V gene encodes CDR1 SGHRS and CDR2 YFSETQ. This CDR3 has 15 residues. The CDR3 is CASRGTSGAQGTQYF. In DNA, the CDR3 is TGCGCCAGCCGTGGCACTAGCGGGGCCCAAGGGACCCAGTACTTC.

This clonotype was observed at least ten times. The chain carries TRBV12-3 or TRBV12-4 and TRBJ1-2; D is undetermined. V was clipped by 1 base and J by 8 bases, with 14 bases between them. This CDR3 has 14 residues. The DNA for the CDR3 is TGTGCCAGCAGTTTAGACAACATATATCAGGGCTACACCTTC. This translates into CASSLDNIYQGYTF.

V gene TRBV29-1 combines with J gene TRBJ2-5, with 9 bases aligning to TRBD1. CDR1 and CDR2 (germline): SQVTM, ANQGSEA. V was pared by 7 bases and J by 2 bases, with 5 bases of the junction left unmatched. CDR3 length equals 13 residues. The CDR3 DNA sequence: TGCAGCGCTCAGACAGGGGGACAAGAGACCCAGTACTTC. Amino acids: CSAQTGGQETQYF. The entire variable domain, with the rest obtained from reference TRBV29-1 and TRBJ2-5, is as follows: SAVISQKPSRDICQRGTSLTIQCQVDSQVTMMFWYRQQPGQSLTLIATANQGSEATYESGFVIDKFPISRPNLTFSTLTVSNMSPEDSSIYLCSAQTGGQETQYFGPGTRLLVL.

The gene calls are TRBV27 and TRBJ2-5, with D possibly TRBD1 on 5 matching bases. This CDR3 has 13 residues. The V end lost 8 bases, the J end lost 5 bases, and 15 bases lay between the germline ends. Germline V CDR1 and CDR2: MNHEY, SMNVEV (reference sequence). CDR3 bases: TGTGCCAGCGGTTACAGGATTGGCGAGACCCAGTACTTC. The encoded protein is CASGYRIGETQYF.

The rearrangement links TRBV11-2 to TRBJ2-3; D might be TRBD2 (6 bases). CDR1 is SGHAT, CDR2 FQNNGV, per germline. The CDR3 is made up of 13 amino acids. Trimming cost V 5 bases and J 8 bases, with 14 bases left between them. The CDR3 loop reads CASSPSTRSTQYF. CDR3 sequence (DNA): TGTGCCAGCAGCCCCTCGACTAGGAGTACGCAGTATTTT.

This clonotype came up a few times. The rearrangement joins TRBV4-1 to TRBJ1-4; 8 bases match TRBD1. The germline CDR1 and CDR2 sequences are MGHRA and YSYEKL. Unmatched junction bases numbered 8, after V lost 1 base and J lost 7 bases. The CDR3 runs to 16 residues. In nucleotides, the CDR3 is TGCGCCAGCAGCCAAGGAACCCCAGGGGGCGGTGAAAAACTGTTTTTT. The encoded protein is CASSQGTPGGGEKLFF.

This clonotype turned up a few times. The CDR3 sequence is CASSSQEGTAPFF. CDR3 DNA sequence: TGTGCCAGCAGTTCCCAAGAGGGGACGGCTCCGTTCTTC. This chain connects TRBV12-3 or TRBV12-4 to TRBJ2-1; D could derive from TRBD1 or TRBD2 (5 bases each). The V end was cut by 4 bases, the J end by 15 bases, with 19 bases between. The length of the CDR3 is 13 residues.

The genes are TRBV7-2 and TRBJ2-1, with D hard to call. The V gene's germline CDR1 is SGHTA and CDR2 FQGNSA. The CDR3 sequence is 14 residues long. The V and J ends lost 3 bases and 9 bases respectively, with 15 bases between them. The CDR3: CASSFNSPVGEQFF. The DNA for the CDR3 is TGTGCCAGCAGCTTCAACTCGCCGGTGGGTGAGCAGTTCTTC.

The J gene is TRBJ2-2, the V gene TRBV11-2; TRBD2 agrees at 8 bases. The CDR3 is 18 residues long. J gave up 3 bases and V 3 bases, and 12 bases lay outside the gene matches. The germline CDR1 and CDR2 sequences are SGHAT and FQNNGV. The CDR3 nucleotides read TGTGCCAGCAGCTTTACATACGCGGGGGGCTCCGACACCGGGGAGCTGTTTTTT. This sequence encodes CASSFTYAGGSDTGELFF.

The chain is built from TRBV20-1 and TRBJ1-1; D is undetermined. V shed 3 bases and J shed 3 bases, with 14 bases lying between them. Germline CDR1 DFQATT, CDR2 SNEGSKA (reference sequence). CDR3 length: 14 residues. CDR3 loop: CSARDSRGYTEAFF. In DNA form, the CDR3 reads TGCAGTGCTAGGGACTCCCGAGGATACACTGAAGCTTTCTTT.

V and J are TRBV6-6 and TRBJ1-1, with 7 bases that match TRBD1. In germline, CDR1 is MNHNY, CDR2 SVGAGI (reference sequence). Losses at the gene ends were 2 bases for V and 3 bases for J; bases not matched to a gene: 3. The CDR3 has 14 amino acids. The CDR3 DNA is TGTGCCAGCAGTTACCAGGGGGAGGACACTGAAGCTTTCTTT. As protein: CASSYQGEDTEAFF.

This clonotype was counted at least ten times. The gene calls are TRBV4-1 and TRBJ2-7; either TRBD1 or TRBD2 may supply D (5 bases each). Trimming stripped 2 bases from V and 4 bases from J, with 18 bases between. The germline V gene encodes CDR1 MGHRA and CDR2 YSYEKL. CDR3 length: 16 residues. CDR3 in amino acids: CASSQNRGERSYEQYF. CDR3 DNA: TGCGCCAGCAGCCAAAATAGAGGGGAACGGTCATACGAGCAGTACTTC.

This clonotype has a single count. A much larger clone differs from this one at a single base, so this may be a read error. The V call is TRBV28, the J call TRBJ2-7; D gene uncertain. Matching the DNA end better, TRBJ2-5 makes the J call doubtful. This CDR3 is 14 amino acids long. CDR1 and CDR2 (germline): MDHEN, SYDVKM. The CDR3 sequence is CVSSLTSTLQTQYF. CDR3 coding DNA: TGTGTCAGCAGTTTAACGTCAACCCTACAGACCCAGTACTTC.

The chain carries TRBV18 and TRBJ2-3, with 8 bases lining up with TRBD1. V shed 5 bases and J 6 bases; nucleotides not matched to a gene: 7. Per germline, CDR1 KGHSH and CDR2 LQKENI. The CDR3 sequence is 14 residues long. CDR3 loop: CASSSRTGWDTQYF. The CDR3 nucleotides read TGTGCCAGCTCATCAAGGACAGGGTGGGATACGCAGTATTTT.

This clonotype was seen many times. The V call is TRBV7-2, the J call TRBJ2-1, with 8 nucleotides matching TRBD2. Germline V gene data show CDR1 as SGHTA and CDR2 as FQGNSA. The CDR3 runs to 15 residues. V shed 5 bases, J shed 0 bases, and the junction held 3 bases outside the gene matches. CDR3 in amino acids: CASSHSGSSYNEQFF. DNA of the CDR3: TGTGCCAGCAGCCACAGCGGGAGCTCCTACAATGAGCAGTTCTTC. The full variable domain, completed using reference TRBV7-2 and TRBJ2-1, is GAGVSQSPSNKVTEKGKDVELRCDPISGHTALYWYRQSLGQGLEFLIYFQGNSAPDKSGLPSDRFSAERTGGSVSTLTIQRTQQEDSAVYLCASSHSGSSYNEQFFGPGTRLTVL.

This clonotype showed up just once. V gene TRBV7-6 combines with J gene TRBJ2-2; TRBD1 matches at 9 bases. The CDR3 has 16 residues. Germline trimming cut 5 bases from V and 6 bases from J; bases unmatched to any gene: 10. Germline V lookup: CDR1 SGHVS, CDR2 FNYEAQ. The CDR3 reads CASSPRQGESPGELFF. The DNA for the CDR3 is TGTGCCAGCAGCCCCAGACAGGGGGAGTCCCCCGGGGAGCTGTTTTTT.

The rearrangement joins TRBV25-1 to TRBJ1-3, with D maybe TRBD1 (5 bases). The germline V gene has CDR1 MGHDK and CDR2 SYGVNS. This CDR3 comprises 16 residues. V lost 7 bases, J lost 0 bases, and 16 bases lay in between. The chain's CDR3 is CASTERDGSSGNTIYF. The CDR3 region has the DNA TGTGCCAGCACCGAGCGGGACGGATCCTCTGGAAACACCATATATTTT.

The chain joins TRBV9 to TRBJ2-1; 12 nucleotides match TRBD2. This CDR3 has 17 amino acids. Germline V gives CDR1 SGDLS, CDR2 YYNGEE. V trimming: 2 bases; J trimming: 4 bases; junction bases outside the gene matches: 7. This chain's CDR3 is CASSVFLAGGRYNEQFF. The DNA for the CDR3 is TGTGCCAGCAGCGTCTTTCTAGCGGGGGGGCGGTACAATGAGCAGTTCTTC.

J is TRBJ2-7 and V is TRBV6-6; D gene ambiguous. V gave up 2 bases and J gave up 3 bases, with 5 bases separating them. This CDR3 has 12 residues. CDR1 and CDR2 from the germline V gene are MNHNY and SVGAGI (reference sequence). The CDR3 reads CASSYPNYEQYF. The CDR3 DNA reads TGTGCCAGCAGTTACCCCAACTACGAGCAGTACTTC.

The rearrangement links TRBV7-2 to TRBJ1-2, with 8 nucleotides matching TRBD1. Germline CDR1 SGHTA, CDR2 FQGNSA. Trimming removed 2 bases from V and 0 bases from J; junction bases left unmatched: 2. The CDR3 is 15 amino acids. Here the CDR3 reads CASSLQDRANYGYTF. Written as DNA, the CDR3 is TGTGCCAGCAGCTTACAGGACAGGGCTAACTATGGCTACACCTTC.